Listed below are T cell receptor beta chains from one sample, sequenced in a study of OX40 agonist ivuxolimab in advanced cancers. The assay was immunoSEQ multiplex PCR, and TCRdb's table has in-frame clones only and misses some. The sample holds about 72,000 clones, approximately 90% seen once. The sample in question was CD4+ or CD8+ T cells sorted from blood, obtained in a trial of the OX40 agonist ivuxolimab. Receptors originate from an adult with an advanced solid tumor such as melanoma, head and neck, liver or kidney cancer. CDR3s include the opening cysteine and the closing phenylalanine or tryptophan. D genes are given only for firm matches. Rows give clone size only sometimes, using once, few, many, or a class for an expanded clone.

J,length,V,size,D,CDR3,DNA
TRBJ1-1,13,TRBV5-1,-,TRBD1,CASALDRGSEAFF,TGCGCCAGCGCTCTCGACAGGGGGTCTGAAGCTTTCTTT
TRBJ2-7,13,TRBV5-5,-,-,CASSPDLGGEQYF,TGTGCCAGCAGCCCAGACTTAGGCGGGGAGCAGTACTTC
TRBJ2-5,14,TRBV7-9,-,-,CASSLSFGQETQYF,TGTGCCAGCAGCTTATCCTTCGGGCAAGAGACCCAGTACTTC
TRBJ2-3,14,TRBV6-5,-,TRBD1,CASSYSTGRNTQYF,TGTGCCAGCAGTTACTCGACAGGGCGGAATACGCAGTATTTT
TRBJ1-2,15,TRBV9,-,-,CASSVVGGLDYGYTF,TGTGCCAGCAGCGTAGTGGGAGGGCTTGACTATGGCTACACCTTC
TRBJ1-2,15,TRBV7-8,-,-,CASSLGRGRVDGYTF,TGTGCCAGCAGCCTAGGGCGGGGCAGGGTCGATGGCTACACCTTC
TRBJ2-3,12,TRBV29-1,-,-,CSVDRGLNTQYF,TGCAGCGTTGATCGCGGGTTAAATACGCAGTATTTT
TRBJ2-1,15,TRBV7-8,-,-,CASSPPGRIYNEQFF,TGTGCCAGCAGCCCCCCGGGGCGGATCTACAATGAGCAGTTCTTC
TRBJ2-3,17,TRBV6-4,-,TRBD2,CASTDFRRAGGGDTQYF,TGTGCCAGCACCGACTTCCGGAGGGCGGGAGGAGGGGATACGCAGTATTTT
TRBJ2-3,16,TRBV5-4,-,-,CASSLVAGGGTDTQYF,TGTGCCAGCAGCTTGGTAGCAGGTGGAGGCACAGATACGCAGTATTTT
TRBJ2-7,16,TRBV10-3,-,-,CAISESGAGITYEQYF,TGTGCCATCAGTGAGTCGGGGGCGGGCATAACCTACGAGCAGTACTTC
TRBJ1-6,16,TRBV18,-,-,CASSPTGTPGGSPLHF,TGTGCCAGCTCACCTACCGGGACACCTGGTGGCTCACCCCTCCACTTT
TRBJ2-7,11,TRBV9,-,-,CASSFDREQYF,TGTGCCAGCAGCTTTGACCGAGAGCAGTACTTC
TRBJ2-7,12,TRBV2,-,-,CASSQGAYEQYF,TGTGCCAGCAGTCAGGGAGCCTACGAGCAGTACTTC
TRBJ2-7,17,TRBV7-9,-,TRBD2,CASSQTRTSGSAYEQYF,TGTGCCAGCAGCCAGACAAGGACTAGCGGGTCGGCCTACGAGCAGTACTTC
TRBJ2-7,12,TRBV6-1,-,-,CASSDSVYEQYF,TGTGCCAGCAGTGACTCTGTCTACGAGCAGTACTTC
TRBJ1-5,15,TRBV2,-,-,CASSDRDLGNQPQHF,TGTGCCAGCAGTGATCGGGACTTAGGCAATCAGCCCCAGCATTTT
TRBJ2-1,16,TRBV11-3,-,TRBD2,CASSPTSPSGSFEQFF,TGTGCCAGCAGCCCTACCAGTCCTAGCGGGAGTTTTGAGCAGTTCTTC
TRBJ2-1,19,TRBV4-1,-,-,CASSQLVRRSGSSYNEQFF,TGCGCCAGCAGCCAACTGGTCAGGAGGTCGGGGTCCTCCTACAATGAGCAGTTCTTC
TRBJ2-5,14,TRBV9,-,TRBD2,CASSFRLAGETQYF,TGTGCCAGCAGCTTCCGACTAGCGGGAGAGACCCAGTACTTC
TRBJ2-7,15,TRBV7-3,-,-,CASSLQGGSSYEQYF,TGTGCCAGCAGCCTCCAGGGGGGGTCGAGCTACGAGCAGTACTTC
TRBJ2-5,15,TRBV2,-,-,CASKGGTVKGETQYF,TGTGCCAGTAAGGGGGGGACAGTCAAGGGAGAGACCCAGTACTTC
TRBJ2-7,13,TRBV25-1,-,-,CASSLGDLYEQYF,TGTGCCAGCAGTCTCGGAGATCTCTACGAGCAGTACTTC
TRBJ1-5,15,TRBV19,-,-,CASSIQDGYNQPQHF,TGTGCCAGTAGTATACAGGACGGCTACAATCAGCCCCAGCATTTT
TRBJ1-5,16,TRBV21-1,once,-,CASRTPSEISNQPQHF,TGTGCCAGCAGGACCCCCTCAGAGATTAGCAATCAGCCCCAGCATTTT
TRBJ2-4,17,TRBV11-3,once,TRBD1,CASSLARTGGGEDIQYF,TGTGCCAGCAGCTTAGCCCGGACAGGGGGCGGTGAGGACATTCAGTACTTC
TRBJ1-4,15,TRBV5-5,once,TRBD1,CASSLLQGLGEKLFF,TGTGCCAGCAGCTTATTACAGGGGTTGGGTGAAAAACTGTTTTTT
TRBJ1-4,18,TRBV4-1,-,-,CASSQVPMRGRSNEKLFF,TGCGCCAGCAGCCAAGTGCCAATGCGCGGGAGATCTAATGAAAAACTGTTTTTT
TRBJ1-1,14,TRBV2,-,-,CASSRSVWGTEAFF,TGTGCCAGCAGCAGAAGCGTTTGGGGCACTGAAGCTTTCTTT
TRBJ1-1,11,TRBV19,-,-,CASLRDTEAFF,TGTGCCAGTCTCAGGGATACTGAAGCTTTCTTT
TRBJ1-2,16,TRBV19,few,-,CASSIGVNRRYYGYTF,TGTGCCAGTAGTATAGGGGTAAACAGGCGATACTATGGCTACACCTTC
TRBJ1-2,12,TRBV28,-,-,CASSLAHRGYTF,TGTGCCAGCAGTCTTGCTCACCGGGGCTACACCTTC
TRBJ2-3,18,TRBV2,-,-,CASSEGLGGITRADTQYF,TGTGCCAGCAGTGAGGGTCTAGGTGGCATCACCCGAGCAGATACGCAGTATTTT
TRBJ1-1,14,TRBV5-1,-,TRBD1,CASSLGQGYHEAFF,TGCGCCAGCAGCCTGGGACAGGGTTACCATGAAGCTTTCTTT
TRBJ2-1,16,TRBV27,-,TRBD1,CASSLDRGSLYNEQFF,TGTGCCAGCAGTTTGGACAGGGGATCCCTTTACAATGAGCAGTTCTTC
TRBJ2-7,16,TRBV11-3,-,-,CASSFEQGGLGNEQYF,TGTGCCAGCAGCTTTGAACAGGGTGGCTTGGGGAACGAGCAGTACTTC
TRBJ2-3,15,TRBV27,-,TRBD1,CASTSSGQGAYTQYF,TGTGCCAGCACCTCATCGGGACAGGGGGCTTATACGCAGTATTTT
TRBJ2-5,16,TRBV6-6,-,TRBD1,CATHPRDRATQETQYF,TGTGCCACCCACCCGCGGGACAGGGCCACCCAAGAGACCCAGTACTTC